This T cell receptor (beta chain) came from a study of beta chain features in type 1 diabetes. A note on this clone: Its target is not known.

Study conclusions and caveats: In all four CD4+ subsets, TCRB CDR3 length was significantly, moderately reduced in type 1 diabetes.

Of the isolated RNA, all was reverse transcribed, and so the sequenced material was expressed TCRB transcripts. Only in-frame clones appear in the TCRdb table, and some are missing; sequencing was by immunoSEQ multiplex PCR. This repertoire shows around 250,000 clones, about a fifth found once; its top ten account for more than 0.025%. From germline, CDR1 is SQVTM and CDR2 ANQGSEA. V shed 8 bases, J shed 6 bases, and the junction held 10 bases outside the gene matches. CDR3 length: 13 residues. This chain joins TRBV29-1 and TRBJ2-3; 8 positions match TRBD2. This receptor was taken from a woman between 35 and 50 years old with type 1 diabetes. The sequencing input was naive CD4+ T cells from blood. The CDR3 reads CSSISGDGDTQYF. As DNA, the CDR3 is TGCAGCTCCATTAGCGGGGATGGCGATACGCAGTATTTT.